This TCR beta chain was captured in a study of beta chain features in type 1 diabetes. At the level of the study: Patients did not differ from healthy donors in age, gender or cell yield. Examination spanned some 100 million sorted cells from all samples. The study, taken as a whole, reports: Naive, central memory and Treg TCRB repertoires appeared more alike in patients than in healthy donors. Type 1 diabetes patients had moderately but significantly shorter TCRB CDR3s in all four CD4+ subsets.

The J segment lost 10 bases and the V segment lost 8 bases, leaving 20 bases of the junction unmatched. The CDR3 has 17 residues. Per the germline V gene, CDR1 is SGHAT and CDR2 is FQNNGV. Only a few counts were recorded for this clone. Antigen specificity is unknown. Sorting of CD4+ naive, central memory, regulatory and stem cell-like memory cells was performed via CD45RO/CCR7/CD25/CD127/CD95/CD27. All of the isolated RNA was reverse transcribed, so expressed TCRB transcripts were sequenced. Libraries were prepared by immunoSEQ multiplex PCR; TCRdb keeps only in-frame clonotypes and omits some of them. The sample lists some 270,000 clones; approximately 11% were seen once.

The chain is built from TRBV11-2 and TRBJ2-3; 11 nucleotides agree with TRBD2. Sequencing was performed on naive CD4+ T cells from blood. This sequence originates from a man aged 25-45 years with type 1 diabetes. The CDR3 DNA follows: TGTGCCAGCCGCCACCTTTTACTAGCGGGGGCGCCAGGGGCGCAGTATTTT. Amino acid sequence: CASRHLLLAGAPGAQYF. Combining the CDR3 with reference TRBV11-2 and TRBJ2-3 gives the whole variable domain EAGVAQSPRYKIIEKRQSVAFWCNPISGHATLYWYQQILGQGPKLLIQFQNNGVVDDSQLPKDRFSAERLKGVDSTLKIQPAKLEDSAVYLCASRHLLLAGAPGAQYFGPGTRLTVL.